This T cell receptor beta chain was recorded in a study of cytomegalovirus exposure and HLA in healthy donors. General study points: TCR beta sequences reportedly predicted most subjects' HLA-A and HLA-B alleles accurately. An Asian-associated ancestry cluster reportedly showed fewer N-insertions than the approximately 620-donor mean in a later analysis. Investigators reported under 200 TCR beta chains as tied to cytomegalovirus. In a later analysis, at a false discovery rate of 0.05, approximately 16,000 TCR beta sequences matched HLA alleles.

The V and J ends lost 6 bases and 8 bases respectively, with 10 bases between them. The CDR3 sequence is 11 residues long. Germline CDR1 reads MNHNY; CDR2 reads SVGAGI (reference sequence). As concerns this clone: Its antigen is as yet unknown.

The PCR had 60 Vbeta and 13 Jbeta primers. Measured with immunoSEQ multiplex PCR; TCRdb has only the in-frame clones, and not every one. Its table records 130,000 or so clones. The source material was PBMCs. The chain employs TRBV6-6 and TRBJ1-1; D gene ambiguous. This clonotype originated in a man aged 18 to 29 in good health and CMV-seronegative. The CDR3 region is CASSSRQEAFF. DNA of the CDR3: TGTGCCAGCAGCAGTCGACAAGAAGCTTTCTTT.